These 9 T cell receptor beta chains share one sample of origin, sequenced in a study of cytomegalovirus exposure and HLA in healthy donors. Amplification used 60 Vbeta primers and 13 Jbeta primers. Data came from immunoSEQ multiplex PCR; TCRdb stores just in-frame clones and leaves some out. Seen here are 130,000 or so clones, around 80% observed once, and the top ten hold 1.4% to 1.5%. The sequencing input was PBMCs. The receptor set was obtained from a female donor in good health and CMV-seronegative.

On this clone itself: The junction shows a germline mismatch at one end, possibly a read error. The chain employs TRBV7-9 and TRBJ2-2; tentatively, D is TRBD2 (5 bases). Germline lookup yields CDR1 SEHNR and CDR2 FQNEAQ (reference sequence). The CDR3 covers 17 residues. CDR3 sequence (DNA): TGTTCCAGCAGCTCAGACCTCTCGGGGTGGGTCACCGGGGAGCTGTTTTTT. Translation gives CSSSSDLSGWVTGELFF.

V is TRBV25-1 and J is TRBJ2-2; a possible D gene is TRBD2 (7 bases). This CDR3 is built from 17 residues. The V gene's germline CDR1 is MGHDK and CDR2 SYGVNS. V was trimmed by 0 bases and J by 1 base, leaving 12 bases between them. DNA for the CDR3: TGTGCCAGCAGTGAATATAAGGGGGGGCAGAACACCGGGGAGCTGTTTTTT. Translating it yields CASSEYKGGQNTGELFF.

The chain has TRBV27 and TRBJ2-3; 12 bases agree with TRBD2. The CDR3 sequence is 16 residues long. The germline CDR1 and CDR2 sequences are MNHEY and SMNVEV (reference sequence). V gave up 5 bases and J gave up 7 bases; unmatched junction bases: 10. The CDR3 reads CASSPRTSGIPHTQYF. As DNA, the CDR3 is TGTGCCAGCAGTCCAAGGACTAGCGGGATCCCCCATACGCAGTATTTT.

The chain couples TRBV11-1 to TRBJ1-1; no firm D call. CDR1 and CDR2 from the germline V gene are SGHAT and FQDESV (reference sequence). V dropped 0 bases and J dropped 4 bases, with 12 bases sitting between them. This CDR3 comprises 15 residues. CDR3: CASSLAPEGFTEAFF. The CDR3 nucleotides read TGTGCCAGCAGCTTAGCGCCGGAGGGTTTCACTGAAGCTTTCTTT.

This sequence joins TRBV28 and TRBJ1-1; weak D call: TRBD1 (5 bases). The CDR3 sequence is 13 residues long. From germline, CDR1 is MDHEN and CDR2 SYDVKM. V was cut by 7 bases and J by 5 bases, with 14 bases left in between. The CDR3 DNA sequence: TGTGCCAGCACCGTAACGGGGGTTACTGAAGCTTTCTTT. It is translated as CASTVTGVTEAFF.

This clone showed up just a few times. The CDR3 loop reads CASRPGLAGGDEQFF. CDR3 sequence (DNA): TGTGCCAGCAGACCAGGACTAGCGGGAGGAGATGAGCAGTTCTTC. The V gene is TRBV2, the J gene TRBJ2-1, with TRBD2 identical over 14 bases. Trimming removed 6 bases from V and 8 bases from J; junction bases left unmatched: 6. CDR1 SNHLY and CDR2 FYNNEI come from the germline V gene. This CDR3 is built from 15 residues.

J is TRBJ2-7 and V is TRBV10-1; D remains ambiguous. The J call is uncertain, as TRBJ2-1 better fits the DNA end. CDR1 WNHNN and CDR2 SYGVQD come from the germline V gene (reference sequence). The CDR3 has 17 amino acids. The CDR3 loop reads CASSGSDHSPLGDEQFF. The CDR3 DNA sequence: TGCGCCAGCAGTGGGTCGGATCACTCTCCCCTGGGCGATGAGCAGTTCTTC.

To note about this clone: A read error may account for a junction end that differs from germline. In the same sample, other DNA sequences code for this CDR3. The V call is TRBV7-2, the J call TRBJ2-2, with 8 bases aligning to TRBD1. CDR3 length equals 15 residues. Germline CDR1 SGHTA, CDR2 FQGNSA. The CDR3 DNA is TGTGCCAGTAGCTCCGGACAGGGAGGAACCGGGGAGCTGTTTTTT. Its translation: CASSSGQGGTGELFF. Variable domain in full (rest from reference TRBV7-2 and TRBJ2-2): GAGVSQSPSNKVTEKGKDVELRCDPISGHTALYWYRQSLGQGLEFLIYFQGNSAPDKSGLPSDRFSAERTGGSVSTLTIQRTQQEDSAVYLCASSSGQGGTGELFFGEGSRLTVL.

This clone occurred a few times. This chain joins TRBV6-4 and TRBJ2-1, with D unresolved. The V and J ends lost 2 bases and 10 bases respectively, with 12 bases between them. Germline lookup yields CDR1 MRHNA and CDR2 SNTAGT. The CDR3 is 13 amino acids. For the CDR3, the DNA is TGTGCCAGCAGTGACGAAGGATGGAGCGAGCAGTTCTTC. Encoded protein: CASSDEGWSEQFF.